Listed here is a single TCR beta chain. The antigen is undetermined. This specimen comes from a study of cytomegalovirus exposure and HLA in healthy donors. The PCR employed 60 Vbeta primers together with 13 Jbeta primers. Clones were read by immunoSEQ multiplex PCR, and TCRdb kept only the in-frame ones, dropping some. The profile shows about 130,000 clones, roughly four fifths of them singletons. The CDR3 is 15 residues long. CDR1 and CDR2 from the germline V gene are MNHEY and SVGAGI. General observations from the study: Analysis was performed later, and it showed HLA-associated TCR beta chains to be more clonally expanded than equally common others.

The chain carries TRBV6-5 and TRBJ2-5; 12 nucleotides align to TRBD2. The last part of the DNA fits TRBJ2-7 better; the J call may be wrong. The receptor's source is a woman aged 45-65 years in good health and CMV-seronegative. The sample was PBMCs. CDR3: CASKIGLAGIGEQYF. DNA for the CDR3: TGTGCCAGCAAGATCGGACTAGCGGGAATTGGCGAGCAGTACTTC.